The 26 T cell receptor beta chains listed next were all sequenced from one sample in a study of blood T cell repertoires in COVID-19 (dated by TCRdb to about 2020). The library was prepared using the immunoSEQ multiplex PCR assay. Held by TCRdb, this immuneACCESS table contains in-frame sequences only and omits some clones. Under half of the omission traces to an unresolved V gene where checked; the cause of the rest is unknown. This sample holds under 150,000 clones; 87% were observed only once. The ten largest make up 2% to 2.5% of the sample. The sequencing input was peripheral blood. These receptors all stem from a man between 45 and 60 years old with active COVID-19.

The rearrangement joins TRBV15 to TRBJ1-3; TRBD1 aligns across 9 bases. CDR1 is LNHNV, CDR2 YYDKDF, per germline (reference sequence). CDR3 length equals 17 residues. Trimming took 0 bases from V and 2 from J; bases not matched to a gene: 5. The CDR3 DNA reads as TGTGCCACCAGCAGAGATGGACAGGGGTTTGCTGGAAACACCATATATTTT. Translating gives CATSRDGQGFAGNTIYF.

CDR3 amino acids: CASSPGTSGGGYNEQFF. CDR3 DNA: TGTGCCAGCAGCCCCGGGACTAGCGGGGGGGGGTACAATGAGCAGTTCTTC. The V gene is TRBV7-3, the J gene TRBJ2-1; TRBD2 matches at 16 bases. Looked up from germline, CDR1 is SGHTA and CDR2 is FQGTGA. CDR3 length: 17 amino acids. V gave up 5 bases and J gave up 4 bases; unmatched junction bases: 5.

V and J are TRBV9 and TRBJ1-2; D unclear. The V and J ends lost 0 bases and 2 bases respectively, with 11 bases between them. From germline, CDR1 is SGDLS and CDR2 YYNGEE. The CDR3 contains 15 residues. DNA of the CDR3: TGTGCCAGCAGCGTAGAAGGAGGCAGAAACTATGGCTACACCTTC. Its protein product is CASSVEGGRNYGYTF.

The chain uses TRBV11-2 and TRBJ2-7, with TRBD1 identical over 9 bases. CDR3 length: 14 amino acids. After removal of 5 bases from V and 12 bases from J, the junction contained 14 bases not matched to a gene. CDR1 is SGHAT, CDR2 FQNNGV, per germline. CDR3 DNA sequence: TGTGCCAGCAGCATGAGACAGGGGGAAAGGGTTTTGTACTTC. Its protein product is CASSMRQGERVLYF.

The V and J genes are TRBV7-9 and TRBJ1-4; a possible D gene is TRBD1 (5 bases). The V gene lost 6 bases and the J gene lost 2 bases, with 19 bases spanning the gap. Germline CDR1 reads SEHNR; CDR2 reads FQNEAQ (reference sequence). The length of the CDR3 is 17 residues. The CDR3 reads CASSPPVGGDTNEKLFF. CDR3 DNA: TGTGCCAGCAGTCCTCCGGTGGGGGGGGATACTAATGAAAAACTGTTTTTT.

The chain carries TRBV12-3 or TRBV12-4 and TRBJ2-1, with D possibly matching TRBD2 (6 bases). This CDR3 contains 13 residues. V shed 4 bases and J shed 4 bases, with 8 bases lying between them. CDR3 region: CASSSGLYNEQFF. The DNA for the CDR3 is TGTGCCAGCAGTTCCGGACTATACAATGAGCAGTTCTTC.

The chain recombines TRBV4-1 with TRBJ2-3; 7 positions match TRBD2. The CDR3 runs 17 residues. The V segment lost 0 bases and the J segment 6 bases; nucleotides outside the gene matches: 12. In germline, CDR1 is MGHRA, CDR2 YSYEKL. CDR3 in amino acids: CASSQDRERGSGDTQYF. The CDR3 DNA follows: TGCGCCAGCAGCCAAGATCGGGAGCGGGGATCTGGGGATACGCAGTATTTT.

This clone occurred a few times. The chain joins TRBV27 to TRBJ2-7, with 10 bases identical to TRBD1. CDR1 MNHEY and CDR2 SMNVEV come from the germline V gene (reference sequence). CDR3 length: 14 residues. Trimming removed 5 bases from V and 7 bases from J; junction bases left unmatched: 8. CDR3 sequence: CASSTRRTGGEQYF. In DNA form, the CDR3 reads TGTGCCAGCAGTACTAGGCGGACAGGGGGAGAGCAGTACTTC.

The chain couples TRBV6-5 to TRBJ2-7; D gene ambiguous. The V end lost 5 bases, the J end lost 3 bases, and 8 bases lay between the germline ends. This CDR3 comprises 12 residues. In germline, CDR1 is MNHEY, CDR2 SVGAGI. This chain's CDR3 is CASSMAVYEQYF. The CDR3 nucleotides are TGTGCCAGCAGTATGGCGGTCTACGAGCAGTACTTC.

This chain joins TRBV7-2 and TRBJ2-5, with D tentatively TRBD2 (5 bases). Trimming pared 1 base from V and 3 bases from J, leaving 9 bases between. Germline assignment: CDR1 SGHTA and CDR2 FQGNSA. This CDR3 contains 14 residues. CDR3 sequence (DNA): TGTGCCAGCAGCTTAGGTCTAGCAGAAGAGACCCAGTACTTC. It codes for CASSLGLAEETQYF.

V and J are TRBV9 and TRBJ2-1, with 7 bases fitting TRBD1. Unmatched junction bases numbered 7, after V lost 3 bases and J lost 4 bases. Germline CDR1 is SGDLS and CDR2 is YYNGEE. There are 15 residues in the CDR3. DNA of the CDR3: TGTGCCAGCAGCGCACGACAGGGTGCATACAATGAGCAGTTCTTC. It translates to CASSARQGAYNEQFF.

The rearrangement links TRBV7-9 to TRBJ2-7; tentatively, D is TRBD2 (5 bases). This CDR3 region has 14 residues. From germline, CDR1 is SEHNR and CDR2 FQNEAQ (reference sequence). V lost 2 bases to trimming and J lost 6 bases, with 14 bases between them. The CDR3 DNA follows: TGTGCCAGCAGCTTAAGAGGGTTCTACAGCGAGCAGTACTTC. It specifies CASSLRGFYSEQYF. Full variable domain (rest looked up from reference TRBV7-9 and TRBJ2-7): DTGVSQNPRHKITKRGQNVTFRCDPISEHNRLYWYRQTLGQGPEFLTYFQNEAQLEKSRLLSDRFSAERPKGSFSTLEIQRTEQGDSAMYLCASSLRGFYSEQYFGPGTRLTVT.

The rearrangement joins TRBV19 to TRBJ2-1; 11 bases fit TRBD2. V trimming: 3 bases; J trimming: 3 bases; junction bases outside the gene matches: 10. This CDR3 has 18 amino acids. The V gene's germline CDR1 is LNHDA and CDR2 SQIVND (reference sequence). This CDR3 is CASSIGYRGTSGYNEQFF. The CDR3 DNA follows: TGTGCCAGTAGTATCGGGTACAGAGGGACTAGCGGCTACAATGAGCAGTTCTTC.

CDR3 amino acids: CASSYSSPAYNEQFF. DNA of the CDR3: TGTGCCAGCAGTTACTCGTCCCCAGCGTACAATGAGCAGTTCTTC. J is TRBJ2-1 and V is TRBV6-2 or TRBV6-3, with unresolved D. There are 15 residues in the CDR3. From germline, CDR1 is MNHEY and CDR2 SVGEGT. Trimming stripped 0 bases from V and 4 bases from J, with 10 bases between.

The chain combines TRBV29-1 with TRBJ2-3, with 8 bases identical to TRBD1. The CDR3 extends over 14 amino acids. The J segment lost 3 bases and the V segment lost 4 bases, leaving 6 bases of the junction unmatched. From germline, CDR1 is SQVTM and CDR2 ANQGSEA. The CDR3 is CSVGGQGWTDTQYF. The CDR3 DNA reads TGCAGCGTTGGCGGACAGGGTTGGACAGATACGCAGTATTTT.

This clone was counted once. The rearrangement joins TRBV6-6 to TRBJ2-1; D is unresolved. This CDR3 contains 13 residues. Trimming removed 7 bases from V and 5 bases from J, with 12 bases in between. Per germline, CDR1 MNHNY and CDR2 SVGAGI (reference sequence). CDR3 in amino acids: CASMRLRDNEQFF. CDR3 nucleotides: TGTGCCAGCATGCGATTACGGGACAATGAGCAGTTCTTC.

J is TRBJ2-2 and V is TRBV11-3; 7 bases agree with TRBD1. V gave up 5 bases and J gave up 0 bases; unmatched junction bases: 3. Germline loops: CDR1 SGHNT, CDR2 YENEEA. The length of the CDR3 is 15 residues. CDR3: CASSLGTANTGELFF. CDR3 nucleotides: TGTGCCAGCAGCCTTGGGACAGCGAACACCGGGGAGCTGTTTTTT. Based on the CDR3 plus reference TRBV11-3 and TRBJ2-2, the full variable domain is EAGVVQSPRYKIIEKKQPVAFWCNPISGHNTLYWYLQNLGQGPELLIRYENEEAVDDSQLPKDRFSAERLKGVDSTLKIQPAELGDSAVYLCASSLGTANTGELFFGEGSRLTVL.

The chain carries TRBV24-1 and TRBJ2-3; 8 nucleotides agree with TRBD2. The CDR3 is 16 residues long. V gave up 3 bases and J gave up 3 bases; unmatched junction bases: 7. Germline V gene data show CDR1 as KGHDR and CDR2 as SFDVKD. In DNA form, the CDR3 reads TGTGCCACCAGTGATCCGAGGGGCGGGGGGACAGATACGCAGTATTTT. Protein: CATSDPRGGGTDTQYF.

The rearrangement uses TRBV6-5 and TRBJ1-3; D remains ambiguous. Trimming took 7 bases from V and 0 from J, leaving 4 bases between them. The germline CDR1 and CDR2 sequences are MNHEY and SVGAGI. The CDR3 runs 12 residues. The CDR3, as DNA: TGTGCCAGCACCTCCTCTGGAAACACCATATATTTT. The encoded protein is CASTSSGNTIYF.

This clone was observed a single time. The chain recombines TRBV18 with TRBJ2-7; TRBD1 aligns across 7 bases. The germline V gene has CDR1 KGHSH and CDR2 LQKENI. V was pared by 4 bases and J by 7 bases, with 1 base of the junction left unmatched. This CDR3 spans 11 amino acids. The CDR3 here is CASSLTGEQYF. The CDR3 bases are TGTGCCAGCTCACTGACAGGGGAGCAGTACTTC.

The chain couples TRBV5-6 to TRBJ1-2; tentative D call: TRBD1 (5 bases). Germline V gives CDR1 SGHDT, CDR2 YYEEEE. V dropped 4 bases and J dropped 4 bases, with 8 bases sitting between them. The CDR3 totals 12 residues. The CDR3, as DNA: TGTGCCAGCAGCACGGGACTCTATGGCTACACCTTC. Encoded protein: CASSTGLYGYTF.

V gene TRBV6-5 combines with J gene TRBJ2-5; the match to TRBD2 covers 8 bases. CDR3 length: 14 amino acids. V lost 5 bases, J lost 5 bases, and 7 bases stayed unmatched. Germline V gene data show CDR1 as MNHEY and CDR2 as SVGAGI. The CDR3 nucleotides are TGTGCCAGCAGTCCCCGGGGGGGCTGGGAGACCCAGTACTTC. Its translation is CASSPRGGWETQYF.

The chain is built from TRBV4-1 and TRBJ1-2; unclear D gene. Germline CDR1 MGHRA, CDR2 YSYEKL. The germline V and J ends were trimmed by 3 bases and 8 bases, with 16 bases remaining between them. The CDR3 has 14 residues. This CDR3 is CASSHSAGREGYTF. CDR3 nucleotides: TGCGCCAGCAGCCATTCAGCGGGCCGCGAGGGCTACACCTTC.

This chain connects TRBV6-5 to TRBJ1-2; D is uncertain. Per the germline V gene, CDR1 is MNHEY and CDR2 is SVGAGI. CDR3 length: 13 amino acids. V lost 10 bases, J lost 4 bases, and 16 bases lay in between. CDR3 sequence: CATLESATYGYTF. CDR3 DNA: TGTGCCACCCTCGAGAGCGCAACCTATGGCTACACCTTC.

V gene TRBV7-2 combines with J gene TRBJ1-2; 8 nucleotides line up with TRBD1. CDR3 length: 16 amino acids. The V and J ends lost 0 bases and 5 bases, in that order; junction bases with no gene match: 8. Germline V CDR1 and CDR2: SGHTA, FQGNSA. CDR3: CASSLALLTGGYGYTF. In DNA form, the CDR3 reads TGTGCCAGCAGCTTAGCCTTACTCACAGGGGGGTATGGCTACACCTTC. Full variable domain (remainder filled in from reference TRBV7-2 and TRBJ1-2): GAGVSQSPSNKVTEKGKDVELRCDPISGHTALYWYRQSLGQGLEFLIYFQGNSAPDKSGLPSDRFSAERTGGSVSTLTIQRTQQEDSAVYLCASSLALLTGGYGYTFGSGTRLTVV.

V and J are TRBV20-1 and TRBJ1-1; 8 nucleotides match TRBD1. CDR1 DFQATT and CDR2 SNEGSKA come from the germline V gene (reference sequence). The CDR3 is 14 amino acids. Losses at the gene ends were 3 bases for V and 0 bases for J; bases not matched to a gene: 3. CDR3 sequence (DNA): TGCAGTGCTAGTGGGGACAGGATGAACACTGAAGCTTTCTTT. Its translation is CSASGDRMNTEAFF.